The TCR beta chain under discussion was sequenced for a study of T-cell reconstitution after alpha-beta-depleted transplantation in children. This clonotype was observed at least ten times. This CDR3 contains 11 residues. From germline, CDR1 is MNHEY and CDR2 SVGAGI. Trimming shortened V by 2 bases and J by 7 bases, and 6 bases separated the two germline ends. As it was prepared, the TCRbeta library received unique molecular identifiers. TCRdb ran MiXCR on the PCR reads and lists one entry per CDR3 protein. The sample lists about 120,000 distinct CDR3 sequences, about a tenth seen once, with over 8% in the top ten.

This sequence was found in a human donor who donated a stem cell graft to a child with acute lymphoblastic leukemia. This sequence joins TRBV6-5 and TRBJ2-7; D call uncertain. The source was PBMCs from the stem cell graft donor, collected from the stem cell graft. This CDR3 is CASSYEVEQYF. The CDR3, as DNA: TGTGCCAGCAGTTACGAGGTTGAGCAGTACTTC.